This section outlines one T cell receptor (beta chain) sequence together with its context. Its antigen specificity is not known. Base qualities are not recorded, but no much larger clone differs from it by a single base. The sample belongs to a study of T-cell reconstitution after alpha-beta-depleted transplantation in children (dated by TCRdb to the mid-2010s). About the investigation overall: Using TCR repertoire profiling, the study followed T-cell immune reconstitution in a quantitative way in children after TCRalphabeta/CD19-depleted allogeneic hematopoietic cell transplantation.

The library was obtained by PCR. Sequencer: Illumina HiSeq 2500. TCR library preparation used molecular barcoding, with unique molecular identifiers applied to normalize quantification of the TCRbeta repertoire. TCRdb reanalyzed the raw reads on its own, using fastp at Q25 for trimming and MiXCR for clone calling, and kept in-frame beta chains. Each CDR3 protein appears once, grouped with its most common genes and DNA. This sample is represented by some 520,000 distinct CDR3 sequences; over 25% of them were singletons. The ten largest clonotypes hold 2% to 2.5% of the sample. Sample: PBMCs from the stem cell graft donor, taken from the stem cell graft. The receptor was isolated from a human donor who donated a stem cell graft to a child with aplastic anemia.

The CDR3 protein: CASSFDQSYEQYV. The nucleotides read TGTGCCAGCAGCTTCGACCAAAGCTACGAGCAGTACGTC. The chain is assembled from TRBV5-6 and TRBJ2-7; the D gene identity is not certain. CDR1 SGHDT and CDR2 YYEEEE were looked up in the germline V gene. The CDR3, cysteine through valine, is 13 amino acids long. Only CDR3 DNA remains: 39 bases, in frame from the first base. V is cut by 2 bases and J by 3 bases, and the space between the germline ends is 9 bases.